This is a list of T cell receptor beta chains from one sample in a study of blood T cell repertoires in COVID-19. Profiling relied on immunoSEQ multiplex PCR, and the TCRdb table lists in-frame clones only, not all of them. This table holds approximately 100,000 clones, 84% found once. The sample was peripheral blood. The receptors come from a human donor in a cohort sampled during active or convalescent COVID-19. Each CDR3 is given without its conserved first and last residue. A D gene is named only where the DNA matches it firmly.

D: NA
J: TRBJ2-4
V: TRBV9
CDR3: ASSPTTGSPNIQY

D: NA
J: TRBJ2-7
V: TRBV27
CDR3: ASSGARTAYEQY

D: TRBD1
J: TRBJ1-2
V: TRBV7-9
CDR3: ASSSPTGISKGYT

D: TRBD1
J: TRBJ2-1
V: TRBV15
CDR3: ATSRGRDRAYNEQF

D: TRBD2
J: TRBJ2-2
V: TRBV7-7
CDR3: ASSATGGPPAGELF

D: NA
J: TRBJ1-1
V: TRBV10-3
CDR3: AISDGGKVAEAF

D: NA
J: TRBJ1-2
V: TRBV27
CDR3: ASSLYSPGQGNYGYT

D: NA
J: TRBJ1-4
V: TRBV6-4
CDR3: ASSRGMGTNEKLF

D: NA
J: TRBJ2-5
V: TRBV14
CDR3: ASSPTGRGEETQY

D: TRBD1
J: TRBJ2-5
V: TRBV2
CDR3: ASSRDRETQY

D: TRBD1
J: TRBJ2-7
V: TRBV2
CDR3: ASRTSGTGGHEQY

D: NA
J: TRBJ1-6
V: TRBV18
CDR3: ASSPSGEALH

D: NA
J: TRBJ2-1
V: TRBV5-1
CDR3: ASSRAGASNEQF

D: NA
J: TRBJ1-6
V: TRBV6-5
CDR3: ASSYPRGHSPLH

D: NA
J: TRBJ1-2
V: TRBV5-1
CDR3: ASSSPTGNYGYT

D: NA
J: TRBJ1-1
V: TRBV3-1/TRBV3-2
CDR3: ASSQVGQRRGTEAF

D: TRBD2
J: TRBJ2-3
V: TRBV20-1
CDR3: SASTGLGGDTQY

D: TRBD2
J: TRBJ2-5
V: TRBV9
CDR3: ASNRRAGPGETQY

D: TRBD2
J: TRBJ2-1
V: TRBV7-2
CDR3: ASSLLGGGRSYNEQF

D: TRBD1
J: TRBJ2-3
V: TRBV19
CDR3: ASSPPRTGSDTQY

D: TRBD1
J: TRBJ2-2
V: TRBV19
CDR3: ASTSPGTGSDTGELF

D: NA
J: TRBJ2-3
V: TRBV10-3
CDR3: AIARLANTDTQY

D: TRBD1
J: TRBJ1-3
V: TRBV7-9
CDR3: ASSKTGTFSGNTIY

D: NA
J: TRBJ2-3
V: TRBV24-1
CDR3: ATSYLAGLRTDTQY

D: TRBD1
J: TRBJ2-7
V: TRBV6-5
CDR3: ASKPGQGRIEQY

D: NA
J: TRBJ1-2
V: TRBV10-1
CDR3: AKQGYGYT

D: NA
J: TRBJ2-3
V: TRBV14
CDR3: ASSLYGSPADTQY

D: TRBD2
J: TRBJ2-2
V: TRBV27
CDR3: ASNRRGGTGELF